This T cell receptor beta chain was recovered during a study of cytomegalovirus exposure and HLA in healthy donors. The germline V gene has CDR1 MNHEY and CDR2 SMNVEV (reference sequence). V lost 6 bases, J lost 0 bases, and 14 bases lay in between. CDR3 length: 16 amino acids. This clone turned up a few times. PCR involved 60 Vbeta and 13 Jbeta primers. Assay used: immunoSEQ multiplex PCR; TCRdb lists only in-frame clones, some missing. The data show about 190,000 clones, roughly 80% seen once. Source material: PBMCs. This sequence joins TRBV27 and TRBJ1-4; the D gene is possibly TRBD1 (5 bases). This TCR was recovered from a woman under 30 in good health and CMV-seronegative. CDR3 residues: CASRETEAATNEKLFF. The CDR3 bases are TGTGCCAGCAGGGAGACAGAGGCTGCAACTAATGAAAAACTGTTTTTT. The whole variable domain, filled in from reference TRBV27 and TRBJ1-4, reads EAQVTQNPRYLITVTGKKLTVTCSQNMNHEYMSWYRQDPGLGLRQIYYSMNVEVTDKGDVPEGYKVSRKEKRNFPLILESPSPNQTSLYFCASRETEAATNEKLFFGSGTQLSVL.